The source of this TCR beta chain is a study of blood T cells in healthy people across ages (dated by TCRdb to between 2014 and 2017). Study-level background: In model experiments, template switching captured roughly one uniquely barcoded TCR beta cDNA molecule for every two T cells. The study analyzed two additional independent replicas of 1 million unique cDNA reads from the same blood draw for two donors, one aged 18 to 30 and one aged 80 or older. The donors were split into four age groups: young (average 16 years), middle-aged (more than 35), aged (roughly 68) and long-lived (approximately 80). Age-related changes in TCR beta repertoire diversity were measured in the study by deep sequencing normalized with unique cDNA molecular identifiers. To avoid experimental bias, donors of different ages were randomly spread across the sequencing lanes. What the authors observed across the whole study: Because the CMV infection status of the donors was unknown, age-related changes in expanded clonotypes may potentially have been confounded. A strong correlation was found between observed TCR beta diversity and the percentage of naive T cells measured by flow cytometry. Since profiling was done on bulk unsorted PBMCs, naive and antigen-experienced compartments could not be conclusively compared. As age increased, observed TCR beta diversity per million T cells dropped in a roughly linear way, and a significant reduction was already evident by age about 40. Estimates of total diversity based on one million sequenced T cells were regarded as lower bounds and as underestimates. Compared with the aged group, the long-lived group had more naive CD4+ T cells, fewer expanded clones and increased TCR diversity, suggesting age selection.

The library relied on 5' RACE. TCRdb lists the instrument as Illumina HiSeq 2500. A second PCR of about 6 to 12 cycles was performed with a sample-barcoded 5' primer and a J-beta primer mix. A template-switch 5' adaptor carrying 12 random nucleotides introduced a unique molecular identifier onto each TCR beta cDNA molecule. Each sample yielded at least 2.5 million CDR3-containing paired-end reads. All of the RNA was converted into first-strand cDNA using the Mint cDNA synthesis kit, with a TRBC-specific oligonucleotide serving as the primer. Following uracil-DNA glycosylase treatment, a first 18-cycle PCR with universal primers M1SS and BC2_uni_R was performed on all cDNA. Turning to the authors' computational methods: For normalization, 1 million high-quality reads, each with a distinct molecular identifier, were randomly selected from each sample. Instead of being binned into consensus sequences, reads with shared molecular identifiers were discarded. CDR3 identification, clonotype clustering and error correction used MiTCR with a Q25 quality threshold and the strictest error-elimination algorithm. A nonparametric unseen species model using Euler transformation provided a lower-bound estimate of total TCR beta diversity. In-frame beta chains were kept once TCRdb had trimmed the public reads at Q25 with fastp and called clones with MiXCR. Merged by CDR3 protein, the rows form single entries marked with the most common genes and DNA. TCRdb's processing, not the authors', yielded these V and J calls. A total of around 670,000 distinct CDR3 sequences appear in this sample, around 31% of them only once. In total, the top ten clones hold around a sixth of the sample.

In this sample, this clonotype turned up a few times. The target of this receptor is not known. No much larger clone is present one base from it, and per-base qualities are unavailable. Taken from the germline V gene (reference sequence), the CDR1 and CDR2 loops are LGHDT and YNNKEL. V has 0 bases trimmed and J has 5 bases trimmed; junction bases matching no gene number 9. Including the terminal cysteine and phenylalanine, the CDR3 comprises 16 residues. Only the CDR3 DNA is retained, 48 bases long and in frame from the first base. Systemically healthy Caucasian individuals from Russia, 35 to 50 in total and aged roughly 6 to 100 years, were included as donors. About 10 milliliters of peripheral blood were drawn from each donor into EDTA-treated Vacutainer tubes. Ficoll-Paque density-gradient centrifugation was used to isolate PBMCs, with at least 6.5 million per sample. Total RNA was extracted from PBMCs with Trizol reagent, with at least 6 micrograms obtained per sample. For every donor, flow cytometry on a PBMC aliquot measured the percentage of naive CD45RAhigh/CD27high T cells.

Material: blood. In this chain, TRBV3-1 is recombined with TRBJ1-1, and 7 junction bases match TRBD1. The origin of this receptor is a woman older than 75 in good health. The CDR3 corresponds to CASSQDRGEWMTEAFF. The DNA is as follows: TGTGCCAGCAGCCAAGACAGGGGGGAGTGGATGACTGAAGCTTTCTTT.